By proportion, the clone carrying this T cell receptor (beta chain) is medium-sized (0.01 to 0.1%). TCRdb independently ran MiXCR on the 5' RACE reads; one entry per CDR3 protein. The sample holds fewer than 75,000 distinct CDR3 sequences, roughly 18% seen once. This specimen belongs to a study of early T cells in non-severe SARS-CoV-2 infection. For the study at large: The sequenced material was bulk RNA from unsorted whole blood, and its chains were unpaired.

Looked up from germline, CDR1 is MGHDK and CDR2 is SYGVNS. With 2 bases removed from V and 1 base from J, the gap between germline ends came to 12 bases. The CDR3 spans 15 residues. This receptor was obtained from an adult who was a healthcare worker with PCR-confirmed SARS-CoV-2 infection or an uninfected control (not recorded which). Here the sequenced sample was whole blood, taken at baseline. The V and J genes are TRBV25-1 and TRBJ2-7; D remains unclear. The CDR3 spells CASSESEDMSYEQYF. The CDR3 nucleotides read TGTGCCAGCAGTGAAAGTGAAGATATGTCCTACGAGCAGTACTTC.